The entry that follows covers one TCR beta chain sequence. No antigen is known for it. The data stem from a study of cytomegalovirus exposure and HLA in healthy donors. The study, taken as a whole, reports: There were several of the most significant clusters that appeared linked to common viral pathogens in a later analysis. Later work found most CMV-associated TCR beta chains apparently HLA-restricted. At a 0.05 false discovery rate, a later analysis found 18,000 or so TCR beta sequences to be associated with HLA alleles.

Each donor's status was that of a healthy bone marrow donor. Both 60 Vbeta primers and 13 Jbeta primers went into the PCR. TCRdb's copy holds only in-frame clones and misses some; the assay was immunoSEQ multiplex PCR. The table includes under 150,000 clones, about four fifths detected once. The CDR3 is 15 residues long. CDR1 is MNHEY and CDR2 is SVGAGI in the germline V gene. The junction had 5 bases not matched to a gene; V was cut back by 2 bases and J by 5 bases. Sequenced input: PBMCs. The J gene is TRBJ1-1, the V gene TRBV6-5; TRBD1 matches 10 bases. The TCR comes from a woman between 40 and 50 years old in good health and CMV-seronegative. CDR3 coding DNA: TGTGCCAGCAGTTACGCGGGACAGGGGATAACTGAAGCTTTCTTT. Translation gives CASSYAGQGITEAFF.